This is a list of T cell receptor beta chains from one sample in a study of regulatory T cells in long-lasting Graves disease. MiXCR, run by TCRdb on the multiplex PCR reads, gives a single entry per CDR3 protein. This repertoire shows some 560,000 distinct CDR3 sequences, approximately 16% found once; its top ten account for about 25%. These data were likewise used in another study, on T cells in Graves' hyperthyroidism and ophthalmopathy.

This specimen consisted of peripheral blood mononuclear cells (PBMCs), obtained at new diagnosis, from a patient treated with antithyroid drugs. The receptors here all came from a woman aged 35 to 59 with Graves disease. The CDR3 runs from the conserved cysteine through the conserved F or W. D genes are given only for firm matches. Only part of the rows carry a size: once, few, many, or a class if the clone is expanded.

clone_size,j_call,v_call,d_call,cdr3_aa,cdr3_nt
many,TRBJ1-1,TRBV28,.,CASSLRMLNTEAFF,TGTGCCAGCAGTTTACGAATGCTGAACACTGAAGCTTTCTTT
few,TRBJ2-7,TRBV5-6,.,CASSFWGLPPYEQYF,TGTGCCAGCAGCTTCTGGGGGCTACCACCCTACGAGCAGTACTTC
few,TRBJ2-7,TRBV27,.,CATRSGRSHEQYF,TGTGCCACCCGGAGCGGAAGATCCCACGAGCAGTACTTC
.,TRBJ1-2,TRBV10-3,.,CAISDLAGDGYTF,TGTGCCATCAGTGATCTGGCAGGGGATGGCTACACCTTC
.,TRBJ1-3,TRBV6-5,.,CASSYSGGNTIYF,TGTGCCAGCAGTTACTCCGGAGGAAACACCATATATTTT
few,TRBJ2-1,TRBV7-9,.,CASSGEGMSYNEQFF,TGTGCCAGCAGCGGAGAGGGGATGTCCTACAATGAGCAGTTCTTC
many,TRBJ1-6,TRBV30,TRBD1,CAWDRANSPLHF,TGTGCCTGGGACAGGGCCAATTCACCCCTCCACTTT
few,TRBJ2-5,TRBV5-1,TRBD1,CASTLIPGQGLGGETQYF,TGCGCCAGCACCCTGATCCCCGGACAGGGTCTAGGGGGAGAGACCCAGTACTTC
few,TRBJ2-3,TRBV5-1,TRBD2,CASRDPAGVADTQYF,TGCGCCAGCAGGGATCCCGCGGGGGTCGCAGATACGCAGTATTTT
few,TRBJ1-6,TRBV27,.,CASSPHAGRLSSYNSPLHF,TGTGCCAGCAGTCCACATGCCGGGCGCCTAAGCTCCTATAATTCACCCCTCCACTTT
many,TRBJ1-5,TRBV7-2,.,CASSPRGGLINQPQHF,TGTGCCAGCAGCCCAAGGGGGGGACTGATCAATCAGCCCCAGCATTTT
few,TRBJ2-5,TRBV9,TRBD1,CASSPRDRGEETQYF,TGTGCCAGCAGCCCACGGGACAGGGGGGAAGAGACCCAGTACTTC
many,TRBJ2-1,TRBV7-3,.,CASSFAENNEQFF,TGTGCCAGCAGCTTCGCTGAGAACAATGAGCAGTTCTTC
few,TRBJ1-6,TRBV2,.,CASSPGRHNSPLHF,TGTGCCAGCAGTCCGGGCCGCCATAATTCACCCCTCCACTTT
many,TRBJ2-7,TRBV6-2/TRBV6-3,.,CASSYDSPSSYEQYF,TGTGCCAGCAGTTATGATAGCCCGAGCTCCTACGAGCAGTACTTC
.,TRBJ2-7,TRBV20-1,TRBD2,CSARTSGKWTYEQYF,TGCAGTGCCAGGACTAGCGGAAAATGGACCTACGAGCAGTACTTC
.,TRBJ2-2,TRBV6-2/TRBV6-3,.,CASSYRIVRDSTGELFF,TGTGCCAGCAGTTACCGGATCGTCCGGGACTCCACCGGGGAGCTGTTTTTT
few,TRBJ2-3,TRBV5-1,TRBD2,CASRASGGSTDTQYF,TGCGCCAGCAGGGCTAGCGGGGGCAGCACAGATACGCAGTATTTT
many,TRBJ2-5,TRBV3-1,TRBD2,CASSLRTSGLEAQYF,TGTGCCAGCAGCCTTCGGACTAGCGGGCTGGAGGCCCAGTACTTC
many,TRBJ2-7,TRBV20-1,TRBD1,CSARVRQGKAYEQYF,TGCAGTGCTAGAGTCAGACAGGGGAAAGCCTACGAGCAGTACTTC
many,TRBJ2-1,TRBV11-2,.,CASSLGTRHGNEQFF,TGTGCCAGCAGCTTAGGGACACGGCACGGCAATGAGCAGTTCTTC
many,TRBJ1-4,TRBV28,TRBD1,CASSLRDRDLQKLFF,TGTGCCAGCAGTTTAAGGGACAGGGACCTTCAAAAACTGTTTTTT
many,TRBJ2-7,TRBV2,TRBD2,CASMASSGGAYEQYF,TGTGCCAGCATGGCATCTAGCGGGGGGGCCTACGAGCAGTACTTC
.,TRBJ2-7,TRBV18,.,CASSPLAASSYEQYF,TGTGCCAGCTCACCATTGGCGGCTAGCTCCTACGAGCAGTACTTC
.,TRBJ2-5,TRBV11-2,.,CASSLVDPETQYF,TGTGCCAGCAGTTTAGTAGATCCGGAGACCCAGTACTTC
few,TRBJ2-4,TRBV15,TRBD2,CATSRFRGGDIQYF,TGTGCCACCAGCAGATTTCGGGGGGGAGACATTCAGTACTTC
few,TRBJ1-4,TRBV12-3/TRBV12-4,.,CASSQSGRNEKLFF,TGTGCCAGCAGCCAGAGTGGGCGAAATGAAAAACTGTTTTTT
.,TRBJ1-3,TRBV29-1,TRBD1,CSVEGQGIGNTIYF,TGCAGCGTTGAAGGACAGGGGATTGGAAACACCATATATTTT
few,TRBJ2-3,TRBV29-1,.,CSAYTTDTQYF,TGCAGCGCCTATACCACAGATACGCAGTATTTT
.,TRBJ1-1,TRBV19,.,CASSIRGAQNTEAFF,TGTGCCAGTAGTATCCGGGGGGCCCAGAACACTGAAGCTTTCTTT
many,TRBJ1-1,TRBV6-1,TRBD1,CAVRDRERANTEAFF,TGTGCCGTCCGGGACAGGGAACGGGCGAACACTGAAGCTTTCTTT
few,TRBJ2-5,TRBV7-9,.,CASIHNSRLQETQYF,TGTGCCAGCATCCACAACTCTAGACTCCAAGAGACCCAGTACTTC
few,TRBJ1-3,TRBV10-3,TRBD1,CAISPDRAQGFIRNTIYF,TGTGCCATCAGTCCCGACAGGGCTCAAGGGTTTATCCGAAACACCATATATTTT
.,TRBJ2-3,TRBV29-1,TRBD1,CSVVVGQGLLTQYF,TGCAGCGTCGTGGTTGGACAGGGACTGCTTACGCAGTATTTT
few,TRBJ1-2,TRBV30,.,CAWSVTGGYTF,TGTGCCTGGAGTGTAACGGGTGGCTACACCTTC
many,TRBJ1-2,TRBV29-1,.,CSVGGPNYGYTF,TGCAGCGTTGGGGGACCCAACTATGGCTACACCTTC
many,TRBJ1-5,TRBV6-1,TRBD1,CASLGTVNNQPQHF,TGTGCCAGTTTAGGGACAGTTAATAATCAGCCCCAGCATTTT
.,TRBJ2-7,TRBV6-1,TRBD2,CASSSGTSGRREEQYF,TGTGCCAGCAGCTCCGGGACTAGCGGGCGGCGGGAAGAGCAGTACTTC
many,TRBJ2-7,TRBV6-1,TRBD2,CASSRTSGIYEQYF,TGTGCCAGCAGCAGGACTAGCGGCATCTACGAGCAGTACTTC
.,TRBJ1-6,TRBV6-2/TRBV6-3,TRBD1,CASSYTSGTGDNSPLHF,TGTGCCAGCAGTTACACGAGTGGGACAGGGGATAATTCACCCCTCCACTTT
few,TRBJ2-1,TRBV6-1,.,CASSEWWESSYNEQFF,TGTGCCAGCAGTGAATGGTGGGAGAGCTCCTACAATGAGCAGTTCTTC
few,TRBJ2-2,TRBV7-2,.,CASRGGTFAGELFF,TGTGCCAGCAGGGGAGGAACGTTCGCCGGGGAGCTGTTTTTT
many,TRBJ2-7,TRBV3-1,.,CASSQAVTGGAHEQYF,TGTGCCAGCAGCCAAGCTGTAACCGGCGGGGCCCACGAGCAGTACTTC
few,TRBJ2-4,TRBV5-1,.,CASSLVGGSAKNIQYF,TGCGCCAGCAGCTTGGTTGGGGGATCGGCCAAAAACATTCAGTACTTC
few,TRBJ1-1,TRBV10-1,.,CASSGIPQTEAFF,TGCGCCAGCTCCGGGATTCCCCAAACTGAAGCTTTCTTT
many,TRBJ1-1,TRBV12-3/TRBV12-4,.,CASSSYRVNVSEAFF,TGTGCCAGCAGCTCATACAGGGTTAACGTCTCTGAAGCTTTCTTT
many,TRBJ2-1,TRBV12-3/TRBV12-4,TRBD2,CASTPGLAGGLSSYNEQFF,TGTGCCAGCACCCCGGGACTAGCGGGGGGCCTGAGCTCCTACAATGAGCAGTTCTTC
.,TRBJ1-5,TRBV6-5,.,CASSWGSWDQPQHF,TGTGCCAGCAGTTGGGGGTCGTGGGATCAGCCCCAGCATTTT
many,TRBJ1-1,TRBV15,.,CATSSLTEAFF,TGTGCCACCAGCAGTTTAACTGAAGCTTTCTTT
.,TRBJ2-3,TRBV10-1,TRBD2,CASSELTSGGTEYF,TGCGCCAGCAGTGAGTTAACTAGCGGGGGAACAGAGTATTTT
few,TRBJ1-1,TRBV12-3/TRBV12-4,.,CASSLGRAAEAFF,TGTGCCAGCAGTTTAGGACGTGCCGCTGAAGCTTTCTTT
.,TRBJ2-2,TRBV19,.,CASRNRLLGELFF,TGTGCCAGTAGAAACCGACTACTCGGGGAGCTGTTTTTT
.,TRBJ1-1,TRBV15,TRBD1,CATSRDISGGKSTEAFF,TGTGCCACCAGCAGAGATATATCAGGGGGCAAATCCACTGAAGCTTTCTTT